This section outlines one TCR beta chain sequence together with its context. What it binds is unknown. This sample is drawn from a study of cytomegalovirus exposure and HLA in healthy donors. Study findings and constraints: For most TCR sequences rarity was the rule, although some public TCRs occurred in many donors. A missense DCLRE1C variant was associated with V- and J-gene trimming of TCR beta chains in a later analysis, and an independent cohort replicated the association. Specific recognition of CMV antigens was confirmed in vitro for three chains (all CMV-associated).

Primers included in the PCR were 60 Vbeta and 13 Jbeta primers. Clones were read by immunoSEQ multiplex PCR, and TCRdb kept only the in-frame ones, dropping some. The sample records 90,000 to 110,000 clones, approximately 84% being singletons. J lost 7 bases, V lost 5 bases, and 9 bases had no gene match. This CDR3 is 15 amino acids long. The germline CDR1 and CDR2 sequences are SGHTA and FQGNSA. The sequence was obtained from a male donor in good health and CMV-seronegative. Sequencing input: PBMCs. The V call is TRBV7-2, the J call TRBJ1-4; the match to TRBD1 covers 8 bases. The CDR3 spells CASSVSAGGLEKLFF. The CDR3 DNA sequence: TGTGCCAGCAGCGTTAGTGCAGGGGGCCTTGAAAAACTGTTTTTT.